This TCR beta chain came from a study of blood T cell repertoires in COVID-19. This clone has a handful of counts. Assay used: immunoSEQ multiplex PCR; TCRdb lists only in-frame clones, some missing. The table lists 70,000 to 95,000 clones, about 85% of them singletons, with approximately 12% in the top ten. The V gene's germline CDR1 is MNHEY and CDR2 SVGEGT. Trimming cost V 2 bases and J 7 bases; bases outside gene matches: 2. This CDR3 comprises 13 residues. Sequenced material: peripheral blood. The chain combines TRBV6-2 or TRBV6-3 with TRBJ1-1, with TRBD1 identical over 9 bases. The TCR sequence derives from a woman in her sixties or seventies with active or convalescent COVID-19. The CDR3 DNA is TGTGCCAGCAGTTACGCGGGACAGGGTGAAGCTTTCTTT. Translating gives CASSYAGQGEAFF.